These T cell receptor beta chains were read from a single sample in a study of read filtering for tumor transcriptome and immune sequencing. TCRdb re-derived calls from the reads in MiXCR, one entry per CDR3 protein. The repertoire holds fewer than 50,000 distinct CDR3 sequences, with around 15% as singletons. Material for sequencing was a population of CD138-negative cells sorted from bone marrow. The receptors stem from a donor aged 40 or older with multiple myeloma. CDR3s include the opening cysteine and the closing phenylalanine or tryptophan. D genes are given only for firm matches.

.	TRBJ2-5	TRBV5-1	CASSLAGSEETQYF
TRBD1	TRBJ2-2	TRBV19	CASGQGPDTGELFF
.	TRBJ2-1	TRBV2	CPSNAPVPHNEQFF
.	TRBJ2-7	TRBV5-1	CASSSRTGAFYEQYF
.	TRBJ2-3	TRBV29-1	CSPESGDTQYF
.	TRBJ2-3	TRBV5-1	CASSTPPGRSTDTQYF
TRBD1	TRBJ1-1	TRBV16	CASSPRRAGGVSEAFF
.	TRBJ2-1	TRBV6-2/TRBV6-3	CASSRGHELPYNEQFF
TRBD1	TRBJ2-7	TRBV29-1	CSAGRQGGYEQYF
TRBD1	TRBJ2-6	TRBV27	CASSQPGQPGSGANVLTF
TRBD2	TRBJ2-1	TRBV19	CASGTSGSQRYNEQFF
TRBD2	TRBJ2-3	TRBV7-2	CASSLLAGVTDTQYF
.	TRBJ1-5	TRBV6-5	CASSYGAAHQPQHF
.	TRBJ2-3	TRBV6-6	CASSYSSGDTQYF
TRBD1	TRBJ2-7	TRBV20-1	CSARAPGQGYEQYF
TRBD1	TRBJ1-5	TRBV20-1	CSASVPTGGSQPQHF
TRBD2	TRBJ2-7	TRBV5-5	CASSLVVSRGIEQYF
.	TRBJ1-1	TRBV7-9	CASSFPNRNTEAFF
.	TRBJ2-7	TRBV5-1	CASTNRYEQYF
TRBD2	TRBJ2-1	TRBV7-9	CASSTRLAGNNEQFF
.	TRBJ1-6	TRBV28	CASRSGSGNNSPLHF
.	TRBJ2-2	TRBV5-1	CASSSAGRTGELFF
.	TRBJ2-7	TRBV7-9	CASSFAGGNYEQYF
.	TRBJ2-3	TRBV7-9	CASSLDRGGKDTQYF
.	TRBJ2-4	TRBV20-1	CSARDFGSAKNIQYF
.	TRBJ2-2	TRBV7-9	CASSGRQAATGELFF
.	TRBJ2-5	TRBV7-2	CASSRGTSSRETQYF
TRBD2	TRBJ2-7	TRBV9	CANSGGTGYEQYF
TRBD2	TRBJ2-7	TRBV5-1	CASSARLAGPHEQYF
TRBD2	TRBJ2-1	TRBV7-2	CASTRDVLAPYNEQFF
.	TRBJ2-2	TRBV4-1	CASSQVGGFAGELFF
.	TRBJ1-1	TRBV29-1	CSVVGGITEAFF
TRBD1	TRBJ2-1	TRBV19	CASSRGQGIYNEQFF
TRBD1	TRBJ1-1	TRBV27	CASSWTGSTTEAFF
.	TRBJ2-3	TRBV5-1	CASNRFGGGTDTQYF